These 27 T cell receptor beta chains originate from one sample sequenced in a study of radiation and T cells in renal cell carcinoma. Sample time point: baseline pretreatment blood. Treatment: 15 Gy SBRT to primary tumor, nephrectomy 4 weeks later. Sequenced by immunoSEQ multiplex PCR; TCRdb stores in-frame clones only, minus some. There are more than 95,000 clones in the sample; about four fifths occur only once, and approximately 3% lies in the top ten. Sequencing used blood, obtained from a patient whose treatment included radiotherapy and nephrectomy. These receptors all stem from a woman aged 55-75 years with renal cell carcinoma.

The chain couples TRBV27 to TRBJ1-1; a weak D match, TRBD1 (5 bases). Trimming cost V 6 bases and J 6 bases, with 17 bases left between them. The CDR3 is made up of 14 amino acids. In germline, CDR1 is MNHEY, CDR2 SMNVEV (reference sequence). CDR3 DNA sequence: TGTGCCAGCAGCGAGCCGGGACTGAGGGCTGAAGCTTTCTTT. This gives the protein CASSEPGLRAEAFF.

This chain uses TRBV19 with TRBJ1-1; D gene ambiguous. Trimming cost V 4 bases and J 4 bases, with 7 bases left between them. This CDR3 contains 12 residues. The germline V gene has CDR1 LNHDA and CDR2 SQIVND (reference sequence). The CDR3 protein is CASSSRGTEAFF. The CDR3, as DNA: TGTGCCAGTAGTAGTCGGGGCACTGAAGCTTTCTTT.

The chain is built from TRBV5-1 and TRBJ1-3; TRBD1 is a possible D gene (6 bases). V lost 0 bases, J lost 4 bases, and 14 bases lay in between. The CDR3 spans 16 residues. Germline V CDR1 and CDR2: SGHRS, YFSETQ. The CDR3 DNA sequence: TGCGCCAGCAGCTTGGAGGCAGGGGTAACGGGAAACACCATATATTTT. It codes for CASSLEAGVTGNTIYF. Drawing the rest from reference TRBV5-1 and TRBJ1-3, the complete variable domain is KAGVTQTPRYLIKTRGQQVTLSCSPISGHRSVSWYQQTPGQGLQFLFEYFSETQRNKGNFPGRFSGRQFSNSRSEMNVSTLELGDSALYLCASSLEAGVTGNTIYFGEGSWLTVV.

This clone was counted a single time. This chain uses TRBV5-5 with TRBJ1-2; D not certain. The V gene lost 0 bases and the J gene lost 5 bases, with 5 bases spanning the gap. Germline values: CDR1 SGHKS, CDR2 YYEKEE (reference sequence). This CDR3 is 12 amino acids long. The CDR3 DNA is TGTGCCAGCAGCTTGGAAGGGTATGGCTACACCTTC. Encoded protein: CASSLEGYGYTF.

V gene TRBV19 combines with J gene TRBJ1-6, with D unclear. The CDR3 extends over 14 amino acids. The V and J ends lost 3 bases and 3 bases respectively, with 6 bases between them. Germline V gene data show CDR1 as LNHDA and CDR2 as SQIVND (reference sequence). Here the CDR3 DNA reads TGTGCCAGTAGTATCCTCGACTATAATTCACCCCTCCACTTT. It specifies CASSILDYNSPLHF.

The V gene is TRBV7-3, the J gene TRBJ2-3; 7 positions agree with TRBD2. The CDR3 totals 17 residues. V was clipped by 4 bases and J by 1 base; unmatched bases: 11. CDR1 and CDR2 from the germline V gene are SGHTA and FQGTGA. CDR3 protein: CASSSPLGGGRTDTQYF. CDR3 bases: TGTGCCAGCAGCTCCCCCCTCGGCGGGGGTCGCACAGATACGCAGTATTTT.

The CDR3 protein is CAWSVGGAQYF. The CDR3 DNA is TGTGCCTGGAGTGTTGGCGGGGCGCAGTATTTT. This chain joins TRBV30 and TRBJ2-3, with D maybe TRBD2 (6 bases). Germline assignment: CDR1 GTSNPN and CDR2 SVGIG (reference sequence). The CDR3 consists of 11 residues. Trimming removed 0 bases from V and 10 bases from J, with 8 bases in between.

A single count supports this clone. This chain connects TRBV5-6 to TRBJ2-2; 10 bases align to TRBD1. Trimming took 4 bases from V and 4 from J; bases not matched to a gene: 7. Germline assignment: CDR1 SGHDT and CDR2 YYEEEE. This CDR3 is 16 amino acids long. CDR3 sequence reads: CASSGRQGAITGELFF. Here the CDR3 DNA reads TGTGCCAGCAGCGGTCGACAGGGGGCGATCACCGGGGAGCTGTTTTTT.

The chain recombines TRBV5-1 with TRBJ2-1; 7 nucleotides agree with TRBD2. J was trimmed by 4 bases and V by 1 base; bases with no gene match: 8. The CDR3 consists of 16 residues. Germline V gene sequence: CDR1 SGHRS, CDR2 YFSETQ. Here the CDR3 DNA reads TGCGCCAGCAGCTTGAGGTCTAGCGGACTATACAATGAGCAGTTCTTC. It codes for CASSLRSSGLYNEQFF. Combining the CDR3 with reference TRBV5-1 and TRBJ2-1 gives the whole variable domain KAGVTQTPRYLIKTRGQQVTLSCSPISGHRSVSWYQQTPGQGLQFLFEYFSETQRNKGNFPGRFSGRQFSNSRSEMNVSTLELGDSALYLCASSLRSSGLYNEQFFGPGTRLTVL.

The chain joins TRBV19 to TRBJ1-2; D unresolved. The CDR3 has 17 amino acids. V gave up 5 bases and J gave up 0 bases, with 19 bases separating them. The germline CDR1 and CDR2 sequences are LNHDA and SQIVND (reference sequence). The CDR3 spells CASSSPGSKGTNYGYTF. The CDR3 bases are TGTGCCAGTAGTTCTCCCGGGTCGAAAGGGACTAACTATGGCTACACCTTC.

The chain recombines TRBV4-1 with TRBJ1-2; no reliable D call. The CDR3 length is 13 residues. Deletions cut 4 bases from V and 7 bases from J, with 13 bases between. Looked up from germline, CDR1 is MGHRA and CDR2 is YSYEKL. The CDR3 DNA reads TGCGCCAGCAGCCGGGGAGGGCTTAGTGGCTACACCTTC. Translating gives CASSRGGLSGYTF.

The chain links TRBV30 to TRBJ1-2; D uncertain. Trimming shortened V by 2 bases and J by 4 bases, and 14 bases separated the two germline ends. The CDR3 sequence is 14 residues long. The germline V gene encodes CDR1 GTSNPN and CDR2 SVGIG (reference sequence). In DNA, the CDR3 is TGTGCCTGGAGTCCCATGACGGGCGCCTATGGCTACACCTTC. It codes for CAWSPMTGAYGYTF.

The CDR3 DNA is TGTGCCAGCAGCTTGGTTGGGGCCCCAGAGCAGTTCTTC. Its protein product is CASSLVGAPEQFF. The chain carries TRBV5-5 and TRBJ2-1; TRBD1 is a possible D gene (5 bases). The CDR3 is made up of 13 amino acids. Germline lookup yields CDR1 SGHKS and CDR2 YYEKEE (reference sequence). V lost 0 bases to trimming and J lost 10 bases, with 11 bases between them.

This clone occurred a few times. The chain carries TRBV7-9 and TRBJ2-1; 7 bases agree with TRBD1. V trimming: 2 bases; J trimming: 8 bases; junction bases outside the gene matches: 6. The germline V gene encodes CDR1 SEHNR and CDR2 FQNEAQ (reference sequence). The CDR3 runs to 14 residues. In nucleotides, the CDR3 is TGTGCCAGCAGCTTATCAAGACAGGGCGATGAGCAGTTCTTC. Translating gives CASSLSRQGDEQFF.

The chain links TRBV28 to TRBJ1-6, with D tentatively TRBD1 (5 bases). V dropped 5 bases and J dropped 0 bases, with 11 bases sitting between them. This CDR3 spans 16 amino acids. Germline lookup yields CDR1 MDHEN and CDR2 SYDVKM. The CDR3 DNA is TGTGCCAGCAGTCCCCCAGGGAGCTCCTATAATTCACCCCTCCACTTT. It specifies CASSPPGSSYNSPLHF. The whole variable domain, filled in from reference TRBV28 and TRBJ1-6, reads DVKVTQSSRYLVKRTGEKVFLECVQDMDHENMFWYRQDPGLGLRLIYFSYDVKMKEKGDIPEGYSVSREKKERFSLILESASTNQTSMYLCASSPPGSSYNSPLHFGNGTRLTVT.

The chain joins TRBV6-6 to TRBJ2-5, with 8 bases aligning to TRBD1. The CDR3 has 14 residues. Germline lookup yields CDR1 MNHNY and CDR2 SVGAGI (reference sequence). Trimming at V came to 5 bases and at J to 5 bases, leaving 7 bases not matched to a gene. The CDR3 bases are TGTGCCAGCAGTACGCAGGGGGCGCTGGAGACCCAGTACTTC. Its protein is CASSTQGALETQYF.

This clone was recorded once. The rearrangement uses TRBV19 and TRBJ1-1; D unresolved. Trimming pared 1 base from V and 0 bases from J, leaving 9 bases between. CDR1 and CDR2 from the germline V gene are LNHDA and SQIVND (reference sequence). This CDR3 has 15 residues. The CDR3 bases are TGTGCCAGTAGTATAGCGGCCAGGATGAACACTGAAGCTTTCTTT. Its protein is CASSIAARMNTEAFF.

This chain joins TRBV27 and TRBJ2-7; TRBD1 matches at 9 bases. J gave up 8 bases and V 4 bases, and 9 bases lay outside the gene matches. The germline gives CDR1 MNHEY, CDR2 SMNVEV (reference sequence). CDR3 length: 14 residues. As DNA, the CDR3 is TGTGCCAGCAGTTCGGACAGGGGAATAAGGAAGCAGTACTTC. It codes for CASSSDRGIRKQYF.

The chain combines TRBV9 with TRBJ2-3, with D perhaps TRBD1 (6 bases). CDR3 size: 14 residues. V lost 3 bases and J lost 2, with 10 bases in between. Germline loops: CDR1 SGDLS, CDR2 YYNGEE. CDR3 coding DNA: TGTGCCAGCAGCGCCCACAGGGTCACAGATACGCAGTATTTT. Its protein product is CASSAHRVTDTQYF.

This clone turned up a few times. The chain recombines TRBV29-1 with TRBJ2-6; D ambiguous. The CDR3 sequence is 13 residues long. Germline CDR1 reads SQVTM; CDR2 reads ANQGSEA. Trimming stripped 0 bases from V and 2 bases from J, with 2 bases between. The DNA for the CDR3 is TGCAGCGTTGAAGAAACTGGGGCCAACGTCCTGACTTTC. Its protein product is CSVEETGANVLTF.

This chain uses TRBV6-1 with TRBJ1-6; 9 nucleotides agree with TRBD1. V lost 1 base, J lost 2 bases, and 3 bases stayed unmatched. Per germline, CDR1 MNHNS and CDR2 SASEGT. The CDR3 length is 17 residues. The CDR3 DNA is TGTGCCAGCAGTGAAGGACAGGGGGGGCCCTATAATTCACCCCTCCACTTT. This translates into CASSEGQGGPYNSPLHF.

The rearrangement links TRBV6-5 to TRBJ2-1, with D maybe TRBD1 (5 bases). The CDR3 has 14 amino acids. Germline-derived CDR1 and CDR2 are MNHEY and SVGAGI. V was clipped by 7 bases and J by 6 bases, with 16 bases between them. In DNA, the CDR3 is TGTGCCAGCACCGAAGTTCGAAGGGGCAATGAGCAGTTCTTC. It specifies CASTEVRRGNEQFF.

The chain is built from TRBV6-1 and TRBJ1-2; D is unclear. V was pared by 2 bases and J by 6 bases, with 7 bases between. The CDR3 extends over 12 amino acids. Germline-derived CDR1 and CDR2 are MNHNS and SASEGT. CDR3: CASSELSDGYTF. The CDR3 DNA sequence: TGTGCCAGCAGTGAACTGAGTGATGGCTACACCTTC.

The chain combines TRBV28 with TRBJ1-1; tentatively, D is TRBD1 (5 bases). Germline lookup yields CDR1 MDHEN and CDR2 SYDVKM. This CDR3 has 14 amino acids. Between the trimmed V and J ends, which lost 3 bases and 1 base, there was a span of 9 bases. CDR3 sequence: CASSFGAPNTEAFF. The DNA for the CDR3 is TGTGCCAGCAGTTTCGGGGCTCCGAACACTGAAGCTTTCTTT.

The chain is built from TRBV27 and TRBJ2-2; weak D call: TRBD2 (6 bases). This CDR3 has 14 amino acids. Germline V gene data show CDR1 as MNHEY and CDR2 as SMNVEV (reference sequence). Trimming pared 2 bases from V and 7 bases from J, leaving 11 bases between. CDR3 sequence: CASSLELASGELFF. DNA of the CDR3: TGTGCCAGCAGTTTAGAACTAGCAAGCGGGGAGCTGTTTTTT.

The chain couples TRBV5-6 to TRBJ2-7; 8 bases agree with TRBD1. The CDR3 loop spans 16 amino acids. Trimming took 4 bases from V and 2 from J; bases not matched to a gene: 11. Looked up from germline, CDR1 is SGHDT and CDR2 is YYEEEE. The chain's CDR3 is CASSATSGGRTYEQYF. DNA of the CDR3: TGTGCCAGCAGCGCTACATCAGGGGGCCGAACCTACGAGCAGTACTTC.

The chain uses TRBV6-6 and TRBJ2-5; 7 bases match TRBD1. There are 14 residues in the CDR3. J gave up 4 bases and V 5 bases, and 7 bases lay outside the gene matches. Germline V lookup: CDR1 MNHNY, CDR2 SVGAGI (reference sequence). The CDR3 is CASSTGDTLETQYF. The CDR3 nucleotides read TGTGCCAGCAGTACAGGGGACACGCTAGAGACCCAGTACTTC.